The 30 T cell receptor beta chains below were found in one sample sequenced in a study of blood T cells in healthy people across ages. It was with a sample-barcoded 5' primer and a J-beta primer mix that a second PCR of roughly 6 to 11 cycles was run. TCRdb reprocessed the 5' RACE reads via MiXCR and lists one record per CDR3 protein. The data hold over a million distinct CDR3 sequences, with around 39% observed a single time. The sample was blood. Receptors originate from a woman under 30 in good health.

The chain links TRBV20-1 to TRBJ2-3, with 11 nucleotides matching TRBD2. The CDR3 extends over 14 amino acids. Trimming at V came to 5 bases and at J to 6 bases, leaving 7 bases not matched to a gene. The germline V gene encodes CDR1 DFQATT and CDR2 SNEGSKA (reference sequence). This CDR3 reads CSAPTSGSRDTQYF. DNA for the CDR3: TGCAGTGCTCCCACTAGCGGGAGTCGGGATACGCAGTATTTT.

This chain links TRBV9 with TRBJ1-3; D is ambiguous. V was shortened by 4 bases and J by 0 bases, with 14 bases between the two germline ends. Per germline, CDR1 SGDLS and CDR2 YYNGEE. The CDR3 covers 16 residues. The DNA for the CDR3 is TGTGCCAGCAGCCCCTCCCAAGGGCCCTCTGGAAACACCATATATTTT. This codes for CASSPSQGPSGNTIYF.

This chain uses TRBV15 with TRBJ1-2; the D gene is possibly TRBD1 (5 bases). From germline, CDR1 is LNHNV and CDR2 YYDKDF (reference sequence). This CDR3 region has 13 residues. V was cut by 8 bases and J by 2 bases, with 12 bases left in between. The CDR3 region has the DNA TGTGCCACCGGAGGCAGGGAGAACTATGGCTACACCTTC. Protein sequence: CATGGRENYGYTF.

The chain uses TRBV3-1 and TRBJ2-2; no reliable D call. Deletions cut 0 bases from V and 3 bases from J, with 11 bases between. The CDR3 consists of 16 residues. From germline, CDR1 is LGHDT and CDR2 YNNKEL (reference sequence). The CDR3: CASSQESRPDTGELFF. The CDR3 nucleotides are TGTGCCAGCAGCCAAGAATCTAGACCAGACACCGGGGAGCTGTTTTTT.

Worth noting for this clonotype: Possible read error: a much larger clone is one base away. The gene calls are TRBV4-1 and TRBJ1-2, with D possibly being TRBD1 (5 bases). The CDR3 sequence is 16 residues long. The germline CDR1 and CDR2 sequences are MGHRA and YSYEKL. CDR3 in amino acids: CACSQELPGSNYGYTF. As DNA, the CDR3 is TGCGCCTGCAGCCAAGAACTGCCAGGGTCTAACTATGGCTACACCTTC.

This chain connects TRBV12-3 or TRBV12-4 to TRBJ1-1, with a possible D match to TRBD1 (5 bases). CDR3 length equals 13 residues. Trimming took off 7 bases at V and 3 bases at J, with 12 bases between the two ends. CDR3 sequence: CASTWTQYTEAFF. In DNA, the CDR3 is TGTGCCAGCACCTGGACACAATACACTGAAGCTTTCTTT.

The chain joins TRBV10-3 to TRBJ2-3; tentatively, D is TRBD1 or TRBD2 (5 bases each). Trimming took off 2 bases at V and 0 bases at J, with 12 bases between the two ends. In germline, CDR1 is ENHRY, CDR2 SYGVKD. This CDR3 contains 16 residues. The CDR3 DNA reads as TGTGCCATCAGTGAGGGGGGACCAACTAGCACAGATACGCAGTATTTT. The encoded protein is CAISEGGPTSTDTQYF.

This clonotype was seen once. CDR3 protein: CAAGPGGQWGEKLFF. CDR3 in DNA: TGTGCCGCAGGACCGGGGGGGCAGTGGGGTGAAAAACTGTTTTTT. This chain connects TRBV27 to TRBJ1-4; D may be TRBD1 (6 bases). Trimming removed 11 bases at V and 7 bases at J, with 23 bases between. CDR3 length: 15 amino acids. Per the germline V gene, CDR1 is MNHEY and CDR2 is SMNVEV (reference sequence).

Here the CDR3 reads CASSLAPTSTYTQYF. Written as DNA, the CDR3 is TGTGCCAGCAGCTTAGCCCCTACTAGCACATACACGCAGTATTTT. The rearrangement uses TRBV7-2 and TRBJ2-3; D might be TRBD2 (6 bases). This CDR3 is 15 amino acids long. The germline V gene has CDR1 SGHTA and CDR2 FQGNSA. With 0 bases removed from V and 9 bases from J, the gap between germline ends came to 16 bases.

The chain links TRBV5-5 to TRBJ2-5; D gene unclear. The CDR3 has 14 amino acids. V was cut by 3 bases and J by 5 bases, with 14 bases left in between. CDR1 SGHKS and CDR2 YYEKEE come from the germline V gene (reference sequence). CDR3 sequence reads: CASSSGLLYETQYF. The CDR3 bases are TGTGCCAGCAGCTCCGGCCTTTTATACGAGACCCAGTACTTC.

The rearrangement uses TRBV12-3 or TRBV12-4 and TRBJ1-1, with D unclear. CDR3 length: 14 residues. The V gene lost 6 bases and the J gene lost 1 base, with 12 bases spanning the gap. CDR3 region: CASSPRATNTEAFF. The CDR3 DNA reads as TGTGCCAGCAGCCCAAGGGCAACGAACACTGAAGCTTTCTTT.

The genes are TRBV20-1 and TRBJ2-3; D is ambiguous. The CDR3 length is 13 residues. Germline V gene data show CDR1 as DFQATT and CDR2 as SNEGSKA (reference sequence). V dropped 6 bases and J dropped 0 bases, with 10 bases sitting between them. In DNA, the CDR3 is TGCAGTGCAGGTGAATCTAGCACAGATACGCAGTATTTT. This gives the protein CSAGESSTDTQYF.

Only one count was recorded for this clonotype. This rearrangement joins TRBV13 to TRBJ2-3; a weak D match, TRBD2 (6 bases). V gave up 3 bases and J gave up 0 bases, with 19 bases separating them. This CDR3 has 18 residues. The germline V gene has CDR1 PRHDT and CDR2 FYEKMQ (reference sequence). The CDR3 is CASSLGLALLPSTDTQYF. The CDR3 nucleotides read TGTGCCAGCAGCTTGGGACTTGCCCTTCTCCCTAGCACAGATACGCAGTATTTT.

This chain connects TRBV5-1 to TRBJ2-5, with D possibly being TRBD1 (5 bases). Germline assignment: CDR1 SGHRS and CDR2 YFSETQ. The length of the CDR3 is 16 residues. Trimming pared 4 bases from V and 11 bases from J, leaving 27 bases between. CDR3 residues: CASSQKFLFGAEEQYF. CDR3 DNA sequence: TGCGCCAGCAGCCAAAAGTTCCTTTTTGGGGCCGAGGAGCAGTACTTC.

V usage is TRBV20-1 and J usage is TRBJ2-4; D not certain. With the DNA end fitting TRBJ2-7 better, the J assignment may be wrong. CDR3 length: 13 amino acids. CDR1 and CDR2 from the germline V gene are DFQATT and SNEGSKA (reference sequence). The CDR3 nucleotides are TGCAGTGCTAGAGAGTCTAGGACCTACGAGCAGTACTTC. Encoded protein: CSARESRTYEQYF.

The chain employs TRBV7-2 and TRBJ2-4; unclear D gene. Judging by the DNA end, TRBJ2-7 fits better; the J call may be wrong. The CDR3 is 15 amino acids. CDR1 and CDR2 (germline): SGHTA, FQGNSA. The CDR3 here is CASSPPGWGYYEQYF. The CDR3 DNA sequence: TGTGCCAGCAGCCCCCCCGGGTGGGGTTACTACGAGCAGTACTTC.

This chain joins TRBV28 and TRBJ1-5; 7 nucleotides line up with TRBD1. CDR1 is MDHEN and CDR2 is SYDVKM in the germline V gene. The junction had 7 bases not matched to a gene; V was cut back by 3 bases and J by 2 bases. CDR3 size: 16 residues. As DNA, the CDR3 is TGTGCCAGCAGTTTTGGAGACAGGGTTGGCAATCAGCCCCAGCATTTT. Protein sequence: CASSFGDRVGNQPQHF.

V gene TRBV20-1 combines with J gene TRBJ1-1; tentative D call: TRBD1 (5 bases). V was pared by 3 bases and J by 3 bases, with 11 bases between. The CDR3 loop spans 13 amino acids. Per the germline V gene, CDR1 is DFQATT and CDR2 is SNEGSKA (reference sequence). CDR3 DNA sequence: TGCAGTGCTAGGGTCGGAGGGGACACTGAAGCTTTCTTT. Its protein product is CSARVGGDTEAFF.

This clonotype appeared a single time. Mismatch with germline at one junction end may stem from a read error. J is TRBJ2-7 and V is TRBV29-1, with 9 bases that match TRBD1. Germline-derived CDR1 and CDR2 are SQVTM and ANQGSEA. This CDR3 contains 14 residues. The CDR3 protein is CGVDLGQGSYEQYF. The CDR3 DNA follows: TGCGGCGTTGATTTAGGACAGGGGTCTTACGAGCAGTACTTC.

This clonotype has only one observation. The chain joins TRBV24-1 to TRBJ2-5; 8 positions agree with TRBD1. Germline V lookup: CDR1 KGHDR, CDR2 SFDVKD. The CDR3 is made up of 15 amino acids. V lost 1 base, J lost 11 bases, and 11 bases stayed unmatched. The DNA for the CDR3 is TGTGCCACCAGTGATTTCGGGACAGGTTTGAATGAGCAGTACTTC. Translating gives CATSDFGTGLNEQYF.

Remarks on this clonotype: At one of its ends the junction is not consistent with the germline gene, which may arise from a read error. The chain joins TRBV2 to TRBJ2-7, with D unresolved. The CDR3 contains 12 residues. Germline V gene lookup returns CDR1 SNHLY and CDR2 FYNNEI. The CDR3 DNA reads as TGTGCCAACAGTGAGGTCAGCTACGAGCAGTACTTC. It encodes CANSEVSYEQYF.

This clonotype was counted a few times. The chain recombines TRBV11-2 with TRBJ2-1; 10 nucleotides line up with TRBD1. This CDR3 comprises 14 residues. V dropped 7 bases and J dropped 4; count of bases not matched to a gene: 4. Looked up from germline, CDR1 is SGHAT and CDR2 is FQNNGV. CDR3 loop: CASTSGQGYNEQFF. CDR3 nucleotides: TGTGCCAGCACCTCGGGACAGGGGTACAATGAGCAGTTCTTC.

V gene TRBV20-1 combines with J gene TRBJ1-2, with no clear D. The CDR3 is 13 amino acids. Germline CDR1 is DFQATT and CDR2 is SNEGSKA (reference sequence). Between the trimmed V and J ends, which lost 3 bases and 6 bases, there was a span of 14 bases. The CDR3, as DNA: TGCAGTGCTAGTAAGGGAAAACTCGATGGCTACACCTTC. Translated: CSASKGKLDGYTF.

The sample holds a few counts of this clonotype. This rearrangement joins TRBV12-3 or TRBV12-4 to TRBJ2-1; the match to TRBD2 covers 10 bases. V lost 6 bases and J lost 4; bases outside the gene matches: 6. The CDR3 is made up of 15 amino acids. DNA for the CDR3: TGTGCCAGCAGGGTGGGGACTAGCGTATACAATGAGCAGTTCTTC. Its protein is CASRVGTSVYNEQFF.

There are a few counts of this clonotype. J is TRBJ2-7 and V is TRBV20-1; tentatively, D is TRBD1 (6 bases). CDR1 is DFQATT, CDR2 SNEGSKA, per germline (reference sequence). This CDR3 contains 13 residues. Trimming pared 1 base from V and 4 bases from J, leaving 11 bases between. This CDR3 is CSARVGQPYEQYF. CDR3 coding DNA: TGCAGTGCTAGAGTAGGACAGCCTTACGAGCAGTACTTC.

This chain joins TRBV6-5 and TRBJ2-3, with D perhaps matching TRBD2 (5 bases). V shed 6 bases and J shed 0 bases, with 10 bases lying between them. Germline V lookup: CDR1 MNHEY, CDR2 SVGAGI. The CDR3 is made up of 14 amino acids. In DNA, the CDR3 is TGTGCCAGCAGGGAGGCGGATAGCACAGATACGCAGTATTTT. This sequence encodes CASREADSTDTQYF.

In DNA, the CDR3 is TGTGCCAGCAGCTTGGCAGGACAGCCATCTGCGTTTAATTCACCCCTCCACTTT. Protein product: CASSLAGQPSAFNSPLHF. The chain carries TRBV7-9 and TRBJ1-6, with D perhaps TRBD1 (6 bases). The CDR3 is 18 residues long. Trimming took 3 bases from V and 6 from J, leaving 21 bases between them. The germline CDR1 and CDR2 sequences are SEHNR and FQNEAQ (reference sequence).

V and J are TRBV10-3 and TRBJ2-1; weak D call: TRBD1 (5 bases). CDR1 and CDR2 (germline): ENHRY, SYGVKD. The CDR3 runs 15 residues. V was shortened by 2 bases and J by 0 bases, with 8 bases between the two germline ends. The CDR3 protein is CAISEDSSSYNEQFF. DNA of the CDR3: TGTGCCATCAGTGAGGACAGCAGCTCCTACAATGAGCAGTTCTTC.

The chain joins TRBV3-1 to TRBJ2-5; TRBD1 matches 9 bases. Near its end, the DNA agrees better with TRBJ2-7, so the J call may be wrong. This CDR3 has 15 residues. Germline V gives CDR1 LGHDT, CDR2 YNNKEL (reference sequence). In nucleotides, the CDR3 is TGTGCCAGCAGCCAAGTTCCGGGGACAGGGCACGAGCAGTACTTC. Protein sequence: CASSQVPGTGHEQYF.

This clonotype showed up just a few times. The J gene is TRBJ1-5, the V gene TRBV19; D not resolved. In germline, CDR1 is LNHDA, CDR2 SQIVND (reference sequence). Trimming pared 3 bases from V and 6 bases from J, leaving 6 bases between. This CDR3 has 12 residues. The CDR3 loop reads CASSISGQPQHF. The CDR3 DNA follows: TGTGCCAGTAGTATTTCCGGTCAGCCCCAGCATTTT.